These T cell receptor beta chains were read from a single sample in a study of blood T cells in healthy people across ages. TCRdb ran MiXCR on the 5' RACE reads and lists one entry per CDR3 protein. Here the sample spans about 750,000 distinct CDR3 sequences, 50% to 65% being singletons. Sample: blood. These receptors came from a man of 80 years or more in good health. The CDR3 runs from the conserved cysteine through the conserved F or W. Size is stated for part of the rows, as once, few or many counts, or as a class when the clone is expanded.

TRBV7-2,few,CASSWDPLSGTQYF
TRBV21-1,once,CASSNRTIEQGITNYGYTF
TRBV7-8,.,CASSFGDRVGAFF
TRBV27,.,CASSRGFLWTQYF
TRBV5-6,.,CATLSGRAGEQFF
TRBV28,.,CASSLFRTSGQQETQYF
TRBV5-1,.,CASSLAGAWDEQYF
TRBV12-3/TRBV12-4,.,CASRSSGRGNIQYF
TRBV6-2/TRBV6-3,.,CAILAQETQYF
TRBV7-2,few,CASSPGSQTGTQYF
TRBV20-1,.,CSATQGPSFLDGYTF
TRBV12-3/TRBV12-4,few,CASSLILAYNEQFF
TRBV7-2,.,CASSAKQGSYEQYF
TRBV10-3,.,CAIAASYEQYF
TRBV20-1,.,CSARVADRSYEQYF
TRBV20-1,.,CRGRDLHETQYF
TRBV4-1,.,CASSPKGTGRAKNIQYF
TRBV28,.,CASSFEGNSNQPQHF
TRBV20-1,.,CSASRGEQPQHF
TRBV7-6,.,CASSLVGRQGASYEQYF
TRBV3-1,.,CASSQDYWSEINQPQHF
TRBV3-1,few,CASSRRQRGAYEQYF
TRBV10-3,once,CAISRGRSGPSDTQYF
TRBV6-6,many,CASSQNSNQPQHF
TRBV11-2,once,CASSQALAGGPPYNEQFF
TRBV4-1,many,CASSKTAGAWDEQFF
TRBV6-1,.,CASSRVDSGGDPYEQYF
TRBV7-9,few,CASSFGDNEQFF
TRBV4-2,few,CASSQTLAASSYNEQFF
TRBV7-2,few,CASSLATAVNQPQHF
TRBV2,few,CASSRDGTTYEQYF
TRBV5-4,.,CASSPPGQNYGYTF
TRBV6-5,few,CASSYGGQGRYGYTF
TRBV2,.,CASGRGQPNTEAFF
TRBV24-1,.,CATSEHRGRGETQYF
TRBV4-1,.,CASSQLGLAGSETQYF
TRBV9,.,CASSVEAGGINTQYF
TRBV7-9,.,CASLANEQFF
TRBV7-3,.,CASSFGQGAEGYTF
TRBV7-2,few,CASSPWRDRTNEKLFF
TRBV3-1,few,CASSPRLDPYEQYF
TRBV2,.,CASRETSGRGNEQFF
TRBV7-2,few,CASSLERGAGYTF
TRBV2,.,CTSGRTADPLEQYF
TRBV24-1,.,CATSDQGQDYGYTF
TRBV7-9,.,CASSPGAAGAQYF
TRBV19,few,CASSISDSSYNEQFF
TRBV12-3/TRBV12-4,.,CASSTTGGAYEQYF
TRBV27,.,CASSLSRAGQETQYF
TRBV20-1,.,CSARHGLADYNEQFF
TRBV2,.,CASRGSGDYNEQFF
TRBV12-3/TRBV12-4,.,CASRPTSWTQYF
TRBV13,.,CASTGFTDTQYF
TRBV20-1,once,CSARDRGAGGQQYF
TRBV14,.,CASSQGRHRYAYF
TRBV28,.,CASSLRASGRIRYAYF
TRBV20-1,.,CSARPKGGTNEQYF
TRBV20-1,.,CSAPGQADQETQYF
TRBV4-2,.,CASSPDRGLTEAFF